What follows is one T cell receptor beta chain and its context. What it binds is unknown. The data originate from a study of cytomegalovirus exposure and HLA in healthy donors. This CDR3 spans 11 amino acids. Trimming at V came to 6 bases and at J to 9 bases, leaving 7 bases not matched to a gene. The germline V gene encodes CDR1 DFQATT and CDR2 SNEGSKA (reference sequence). Findings of the study overall: Within an earlier analysis, most TCR beta V segments proved productive either about 90% or about 30% of the time.

This PCR relied on a set of 60 Vbeta primers and 13 Jbeta primers. Here immunoSEQ multiplex PCR was the method, and the copy in TCRdb shows in-frame clones only, minus some. The sample lists over 80,000 clones; around four fifths were seen once. The sequencing input was PBMCs. The chain joins TRBV20-1 to TRBJ1-1; 7 nucleotides agree with TRBD1. The sequence came from a woman between 40 and 55 years old in good health and CMV-seronegative. CDR3 sequence (DNA): TGCAGTGCCAAAGGGACAGCTCAAGCTTTCTTT. Encoded protein: CSAKGTAQAFF.